What follows describes a single T cell receptor (beta chain). It has no known antigen specificity. No clone much larger than this one lies a single base away; base qualities are absent. This sample stems from a study of T cell responses to AZD1222 COVID-19 vaccine (dated by TCRdb to the early 2020s). Study-level background: TCR sequencing covered roughly 230 trial participants: around 210 given two doses of AZD1222 and 26 given two doses of MenACWY control vaccine. Enrollment into the trials was organized by age into subgroups of 18-55, 56-69 and 70-plus years, and those subgroups contained approximately 150, 30 and 60 TCR-sequenced participants, respectively. Beyond this particular receptor, the publication reports: Participants were mostly white British, with more females than males. The authors suggested clonal diversity may have been underestimated. Conclusions about previously exposed vaccinees were limited because only a handful of AZD1222 recipients were SARS-CoV-2 seropositive at baseline. In the small 56-69-year group, the increase in depth fell short of significance, most likely because of low power. Because no day 14 peak-response samples were available, repertoires were characterized only after the peak T cell response. The whole spike protein was spanned by vaccine-associated CD4 TCRs, and dominant responses were seen in regions 160-218 and 743-854. A significant rise in spike-specific TCR breadth and depth was observed after two AZD1222 doses relative to day 0 and relative to MenACWY recipients. Epitopes outside the regions mutated in the B.1.351 and B.1.1.7 variants were reportedly recognized by nearly half of the unique spike-specific TCRs.

The CDR3 regions of human TCRbeta chains were subjected to immunosequencing. Processing in the source paper ran as follows. TCRs in the repertoires were matched against a reference library of SARS-CoV-2-specific TCRs that had been generated with the MIRA antigen-specificity platform. Breadth was defined as the fraction of unique TCRs that were SARS-CoV-2-associated. Depth was defined as the fraction of total T cells that were SARS-CoV-2-associated. Using the MIRA data, every spike-specific TCR was mapped to the spike region that the TCR reacted to and assigned to either a CD4 or a CD8 class. Log10-transformed breadth and depth values were compared by one-way ANOVA with Sidak's multiple comparisons tests. What TCRdb holds here is the immuneACCESS table cut down to in-frame rearrangements. Part of the clones is not present; checked against another copy, under half of the missing clones reflect an unresolved V gene, and the others are unexplained. V and J calls and clone size are copied from that table; D and trimming were computed from the DNA. The sample yields roughly 120,000 clones; more than 85% were counted once. The ten biggest clones cover about 7.4% of the sample.

Spanning cysteine to phenylalanine, the CDR3 consists of 14 amino acids. Just the 42-base CDR3 DNA is kept, in frame starting at base 1. For CDR1 and CDR2, the germline V gene lists MNHEY and SVGEGT. Trimming takes 2 bases from V and 1 base from J, and the germline ends sit 9 bases apart. In the paper's terms, the time point label means: about 28 days (+/-7) after the second vaccine dose. AZD1222 recipients whose second dose came at about 4 weeks and those whose second dose came at about 12 weeks were combined into one group, since spike-specific TCR depth and breadth did not differ between the two schedules. Vaccinee samples were obtained from the UK trials COV001 and COV002, which included a single-blind randomized controlled phase 2/3 trial of AZD1222 (ChAdOx1 nCoV-19) in healthy adults. For TCRbeta chain sequencing, PBMC samples were collected from trial participants at day 0 and at day 28 after the second dose.

The specimen was peripheral blood, collected 28 days after the second AZD1222 dose. The sequence joins TRBV6-2 or TRBV6-3 to TRBJ2-7; no D gene is confidently identified. The receptor's source is an adult who received the AZD1222 COVID-19 vaccine. The sequenced DNA is TGTGCCAGCAGTTACGAACTCGCATCCTACGAGCAGTACTTC. Protein translation: CASSYELASYEQYF.